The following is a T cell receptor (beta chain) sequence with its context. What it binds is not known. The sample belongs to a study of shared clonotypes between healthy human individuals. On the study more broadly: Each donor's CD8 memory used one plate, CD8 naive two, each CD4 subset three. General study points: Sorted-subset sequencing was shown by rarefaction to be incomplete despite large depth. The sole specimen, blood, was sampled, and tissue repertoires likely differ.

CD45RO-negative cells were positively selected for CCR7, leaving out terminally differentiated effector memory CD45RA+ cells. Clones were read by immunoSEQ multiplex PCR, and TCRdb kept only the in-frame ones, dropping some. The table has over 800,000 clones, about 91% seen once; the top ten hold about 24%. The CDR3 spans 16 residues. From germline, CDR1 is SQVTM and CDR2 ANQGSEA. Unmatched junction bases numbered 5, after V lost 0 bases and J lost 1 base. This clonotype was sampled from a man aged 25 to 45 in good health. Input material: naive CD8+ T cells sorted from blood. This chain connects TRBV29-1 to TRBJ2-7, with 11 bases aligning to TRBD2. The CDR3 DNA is TGCAGCGTTGAAGACGCACTAGCGGGAGAGTCCTACGAGCAGTACTTC. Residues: CSVEDALAGESYEQYF.